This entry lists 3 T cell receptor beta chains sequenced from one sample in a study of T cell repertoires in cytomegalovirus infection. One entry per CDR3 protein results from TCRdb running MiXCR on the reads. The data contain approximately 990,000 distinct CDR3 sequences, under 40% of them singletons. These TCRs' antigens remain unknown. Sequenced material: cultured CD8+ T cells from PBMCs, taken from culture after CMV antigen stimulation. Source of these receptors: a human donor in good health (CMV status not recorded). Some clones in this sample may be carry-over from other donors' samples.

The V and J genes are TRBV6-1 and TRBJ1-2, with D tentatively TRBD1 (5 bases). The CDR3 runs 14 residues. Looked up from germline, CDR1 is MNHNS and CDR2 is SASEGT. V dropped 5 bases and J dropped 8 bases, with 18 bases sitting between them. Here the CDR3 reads CASSYTGGREGYTF. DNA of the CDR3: TGTGCCAGCAGTTATACCGGAGGCAGGGAAGGCTACACCTTC.

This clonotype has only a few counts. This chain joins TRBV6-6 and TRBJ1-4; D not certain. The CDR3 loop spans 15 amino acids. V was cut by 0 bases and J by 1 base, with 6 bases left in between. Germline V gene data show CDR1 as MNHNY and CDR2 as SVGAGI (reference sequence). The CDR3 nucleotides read TGTGCCAGCAGTTACTCGACAATAACTAATGAAAAACTGTTTTTT. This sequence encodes CASSYSTITNEKLFF.

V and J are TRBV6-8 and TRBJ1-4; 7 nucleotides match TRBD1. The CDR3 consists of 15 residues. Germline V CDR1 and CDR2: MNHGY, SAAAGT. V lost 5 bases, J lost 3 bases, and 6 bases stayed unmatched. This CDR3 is CASSRATGPNEKLFF. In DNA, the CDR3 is TGTGCCAGCAGTCGCGCGACAGGGCCTAATGAAAAACTGTTTTTT.